Listed below are T cell receptor beta chains from one sample, sequenced in a study of shared clonotypes between healthy human individuals. This table comes from immunoSEQ multiplex PCR, and its TCRdb copy is limited to in-frame clones, with some not included. The profile shows 850,000 to 1,200,000 clones, approximately 70% of them singletons. The sample taken for sequencing was memory CD4+ T cells sorted from blood. All receptors come from a man aged 18 to 35 in good health. Each CDR3 is given without its conserved first and last residue.

TRBJ2-1 TRBV15 ATSKGRLAGANEQF
TRBJ2-1 TRBV7-3 ASSPRDISYNEQF
TRBJ2-1 TRBV5-1 ASSLLAGYNEQF
TRBJ2-1 TRBV30 AWSPGTLNEQF
TRBJ2-3 TRBV18 ASSLSGGAEDTQY
TRBJ2-1 TRBV7-8 ASSLAVSYNEQF
TRBJ1-2 TRBV5-4 ASSLEDRGLYGYT
TRBJ2-1 TRBV29-1 SVNRDRRGDEQF
TRBJ2-5 TRBV9 ASSMTGLETQY
TRBJ2-3 TRBV30 AWHIGRDTQY
TRBJ1-1 TRBV10-3 AISTTTKGGHTEAF
TRBJ1-1 TRBV6-1 ASRFGTQGTEAF
TRBJ1-1 TRBV21-1 ASSDPQTASSNTEAF
TRBJ2-3 TRBV28 ASSLVGGTPSTDTQY
TRBJ2-1 TRBV30 AWTEAPGLGPYNEQF
TRBJ2-1 TRBV9 ASSSTGDNYNEQF
TRBJ2-7 TRBV6-6 ASSPGTGNKQY
TRBJ2-5 TRBV6-6 ASSYSLSEETQY
TRBJ2-7 TRBV7-8 ASSLDGHKSYEQY
TRBJ2-7 TRBV7-9 ASSPQTVSYEQY
TRBJ1-5 TRBV19 ASSVDGLSNQPQH
TRBJ1-2 TRBV9 ASSPDRVDGYT
TRBJ2-6 TRBV5-1 ASSLRTDSGANVLT
TRBJ1-6 TRBV6-1 ASSPGQGGSPLH
TRBJ1-5 TRBV7-9 ASSCQPGPQTKPQH
TRBJ2-1 TRBV5-4 ASSLDRGTYNEQF
TRBJ2-3 TRBV25-1 ASRSRGGGYTDTQY
TRBJ1-2 TRBV6-1 ASSERGDRATNYGYT
TRBJ1-3 TRBV7-2 ASSIAGGSLGNTIY
TRBJ1-1 TRBV18 ASSPSTGGSTEAF
TRBJ1-3 TRBV10-3 AISEFSGNTIY
TRBJ1-1 TRBV4-3 ASAGGGCTEAF
TRBJ2-6 TRBV6-5 ASGGGGPGANVLT
TRBJ1-6 TRBV5-1 ASSVGQNGNSPLH
TRBJ2-7 TRBV18 ASSPGAGYEQY
TRBJ1-6 TRBV4-2 ASSQDSDSPLH
TRBJ1-1 TRBV7-2 ASSLWGWDTEAF
TRBJ1-2 TRBV5-1 ASSLGDRGSGYGYT
TRBJ1-6 TRBV5-8 ASSLDWDRVTSPLH
TRBJ2-7 TRBV18 ASSPVSGGGEQY
TRBJ1-3 TRBV5-4 ASSQSQNSGNTIY
TRBJ2-5 TRBV7-7 ASSSLAGGAETQY
TRBJ2-5 TRBV19 ASSIQARKNKETQY
TRBJ2-1 TRBV5-1 ASSSVPSSYNEQF
TRBJ2-7 TRBV5-5 ASSHGQNEQY
TRBJ1-4 TRBV18 ASSPGVPREKLF
TRBJ2-7 TRBV4-2 ASSQPDRGTRPEQY
TRBJ1-1 TRBV28 ASRFTGSRNTEAF
TRBJ1-4 TRBV5-1 ATSPEGTGRLF
TRBJ2-1 TRBV6-5 ASSYASGAYNEQF
TRBJ2-4 TRBV7-9 ASSRGQLALAKNIQY
TRBJ2-7 TRBV10-3 AISESRQEQY
TRBJ2-7 TRBV6-6 ASSKLAGGRNEQY
TRBJ2-1 TRBV19 ASSINVGVPSHEQF